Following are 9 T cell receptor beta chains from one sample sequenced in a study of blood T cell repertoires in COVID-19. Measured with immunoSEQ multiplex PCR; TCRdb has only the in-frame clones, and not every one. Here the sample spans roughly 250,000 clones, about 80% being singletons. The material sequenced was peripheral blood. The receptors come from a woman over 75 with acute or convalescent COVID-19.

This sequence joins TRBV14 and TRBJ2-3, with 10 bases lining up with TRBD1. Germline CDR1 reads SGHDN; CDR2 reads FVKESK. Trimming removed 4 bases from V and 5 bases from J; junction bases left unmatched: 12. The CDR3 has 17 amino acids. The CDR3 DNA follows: TGTGCCAGCAGCCTACTAGACAGGGGGCGAGTCAGAGATACGCAGTATTTT. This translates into CASSLLDRGRVRDTQYF.

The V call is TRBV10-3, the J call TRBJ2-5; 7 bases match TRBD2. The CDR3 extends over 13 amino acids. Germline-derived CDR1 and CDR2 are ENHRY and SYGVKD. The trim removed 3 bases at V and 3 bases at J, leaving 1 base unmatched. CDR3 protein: CAISDGGEETQYF. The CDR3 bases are TGTGCCATCAGTGATGGGGGGGAAGAGACCCAGTACTTC.

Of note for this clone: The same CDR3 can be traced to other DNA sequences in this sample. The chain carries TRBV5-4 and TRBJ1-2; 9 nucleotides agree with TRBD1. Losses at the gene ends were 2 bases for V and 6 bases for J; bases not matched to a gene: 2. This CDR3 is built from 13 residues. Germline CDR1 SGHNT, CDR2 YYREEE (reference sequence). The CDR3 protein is CASSLTGGDGYTF. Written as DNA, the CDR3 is TGTGCCAGCAGCTTAACAGGGGGCGATGGCTACACCTTC.

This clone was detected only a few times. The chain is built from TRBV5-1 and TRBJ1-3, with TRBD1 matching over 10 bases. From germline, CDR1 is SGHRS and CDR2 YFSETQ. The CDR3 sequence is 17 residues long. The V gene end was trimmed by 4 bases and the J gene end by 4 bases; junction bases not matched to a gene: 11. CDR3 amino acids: CASSPSGGQGSGNTIYF. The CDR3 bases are TGCGCCAGCAGCCCAAGTGGGGGACAGGGGTCAGGAAACACCATATATTTT.

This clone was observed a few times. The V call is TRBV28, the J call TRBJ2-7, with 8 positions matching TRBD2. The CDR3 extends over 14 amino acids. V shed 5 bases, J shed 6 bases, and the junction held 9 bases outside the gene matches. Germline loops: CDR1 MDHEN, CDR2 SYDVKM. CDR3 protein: CASSTERGSGEQYF. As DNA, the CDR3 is TGTGCCAGCAGTACAGAGCGGGGGTCGGGCGAGCAGTACTTC.

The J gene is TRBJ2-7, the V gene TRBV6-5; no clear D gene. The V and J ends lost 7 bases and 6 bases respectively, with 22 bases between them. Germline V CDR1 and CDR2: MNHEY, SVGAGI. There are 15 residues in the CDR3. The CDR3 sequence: CASTNKMAVSGEQYF. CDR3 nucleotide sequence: TGTGCCAGCACTAATAAGATGGCGGTTTCGGGCGAGCAGTACTTC.

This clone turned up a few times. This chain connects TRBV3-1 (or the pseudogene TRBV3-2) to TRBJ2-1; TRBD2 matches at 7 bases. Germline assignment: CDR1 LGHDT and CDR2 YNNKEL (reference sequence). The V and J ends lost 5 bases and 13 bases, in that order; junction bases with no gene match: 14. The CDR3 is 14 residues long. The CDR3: CASSVPGGGTPQFF. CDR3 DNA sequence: TGTGCCAGCAGCGTACCCGGGGGAGGGACCCCTCAGTTCTTC.

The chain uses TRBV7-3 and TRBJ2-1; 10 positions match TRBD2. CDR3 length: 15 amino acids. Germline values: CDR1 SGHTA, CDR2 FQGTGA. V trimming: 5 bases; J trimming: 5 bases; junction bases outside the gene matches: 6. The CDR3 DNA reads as TGTGCCAGCAGCCCCGCTAGCGGGGGCAACAATGAGCAGTTCTTC. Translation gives CASSPASGGNNEQFF.

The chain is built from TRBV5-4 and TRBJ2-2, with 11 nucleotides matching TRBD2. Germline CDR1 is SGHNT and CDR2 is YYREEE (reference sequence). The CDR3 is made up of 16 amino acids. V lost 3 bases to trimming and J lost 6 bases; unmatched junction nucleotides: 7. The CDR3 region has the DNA TGTGCCAGCAGCTCCACTAGCGGGGGTCCCCCCGGGGAGCTGTTTTTT. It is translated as CASSSTSGGPPGELFF. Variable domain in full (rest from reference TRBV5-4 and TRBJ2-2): ETGVTQSPTHLIKTRGQQVTLRCSSQSGHNTVSWYQQALGQGPQFIFQYYREEENGRGNFPPRFSGLQFPNYSSELNVNALELDDSALYLCASSSTSGGPPGELFFGEGSRLTVL.